Listed below are T cell receptor beta chains from one sample, sequenced in a study of blood T cells in healthy people across ages. Via MiXCR, TCRdb re-called the 5' RACE reads, giving one row per CDR3 protein. Of 710,000 or so distinct CDR3 sequences in the sample, 22% were seen once. Sample: blood. These receptors originate from an older man in good health. Both conserved end residues are part of each CDR3. Each record gives: V gene, clone size, D gene, J gene, CDR3 protein, CDR3 DNA. D genes are given only for firm matches. A clone size is listed for some rows: how often the clone was seen (once, few, many), or a class if it is expanded.

TRBV20-1,many,TRBD2,TRBJ2-3,CSARGYGTSGGATDTQYF,TGCAGTGCTAGAGGATACGGGACTAGCGGAGGGGCCACAGATACGCAGTATTTT
TRBV29-1,few,.,TRBJ2-5,CSVGKGSQETQYF,TGCAGCGTTGGAAAGGGGTCCCAAGAGACCCAGTACTTC
TRBV9,.,.,TRBJ2-1,CASSVNGLHNEQFF,TGTGCCAGCAGCGTCAACGGACTGCACAATGAGCAGTTCTTC
TRBV7-9,.,.,TRBJ1-4,CASSSSGGKLFF,TGTGCCAGCAGCTCATCCGGTGGAAAACTGTTTTTT
TRBV28,few,.,TRBJ1-4,CASMAANEKLFF,TGTGCCAGCATGGCAGCGAATGAAAAACTGTTTTTT
TRBV7-7,few,TRBD2,TRBJ2-5,CASSSTTWASGETQYF,TGTGCCAGCAGCTCTACAACTTGGGCTAGCGGGGAGACCCAGTACTTC
TRBV6-1,many,.,TRBJ1-2,CASRPGNYGYTF,TGTGCCAGCAGACCAGGGAACTATGGCTACACCTTC
TRBV5-6,.,.,TRBJ1-5,CARTSEKQPQHF,TGTGCCAGGACTAGCGAGAAACAGCCCCAGCATTTT
TRBV5-1,few,TRBD2,TRBJ2-3,CASSLVGTSGIADTQYF,TGCGCCAGCAGCTTGGTGGGGACTAGCGGGATCGCAGATACGCAGTATTTT
TRBV7-9,.,TRBD1,TRBJ1-2,CASSADRGEDTF,TGTGCCAGCAGCGCGGACAGGGGGGAGGACACCTTC
TRBV7-2,.,.,TRBJ1-3,CASSLGSYSGNTIYF,TGTGCCAGCAGCTTAGGGAGTTATTCTGGAAACACCATATATTTT
TRBV7-2,few,TRBD1,TRBJ1-1,CASSSQSKQGTEAFF,TGTGCCAGCAGCTCCCAATCCAAACAGGGGACTGAAGCTTTCTTT
TRBV6-2/TRBV6-3,many,.,TRBJ2-5,CASSYVKQETQYF,TGTGCCAGCAGTTACGTAAAACAAGAGACCCAGTACTTC
TRBV18,.,TRBD1,TRBJ1-4,CASSPGDRGLRNEKLFF,TGTGCCAGCTCACCCGGGGACAGGGGGCTTCGGAATGAAAAACTGTTTTTT
TRBV10-2,few,.,TRBJ2-1,CASSEREYNEQFF,TGCGCCAGCAGTGAGCGGGAGTACAATGAGCAGTTCTTC
TRBV6-2/TRBV6-3,.,.,TRBJ1-2,CASTYTVGDYGYTF,TGTGCCAGCACCTACACTGTCGGAGACTATGGCTACACCTTC
TRBV29-1,few,.,TRBJ2-5,CSVANSQETQYF,TGCAGCGTTGCGAACAGCCAAGAGACCCAGTACTTC
TRBV7-2,few,.,TRBJ2-3,CASTQVAVGTDTQYF,TGTGCCAGCACCCAAGTAGCGGTGGGCACAGATACGCAGTATTTT